In its sample, the clone carrying this TCR beta chain was seen a few times. Its specificity is unknown. The data derive from a study of blood T cells in healthy people across ages. Overall study results and limits: Higher diversity, along with more naive CD4+ cells, distinguished long-lived donors from aged donors.

The V and J ends lost 4 bases and 4 bases respectively, with 14 bases between them. Germline V gene data show CDR1 as SGHRS and CDR2 as YFSETQ. The CDR3 has 15 residues. A second about 6 to 12 cycle PCR used barcoded and J-beta primers. The study obtained at least 3 million CDR3-containing paired-end reads from every sample. TCRdb reanalysed the 5' RACE reads using MiXCR and keeps one entry per CDR3 protein. Among approximately 490,000 distinct CDR3 sequences listed, around 24% were seen once. The data also belong to a second study, concerning T cells of mothers and their children.

V is TRBV5-1 and J is TRBJ2-2, with D hard to call. The receptor was isolated from a boy aged 10-17 years in good health. Specimen: blood. CDR3 sequence reads: CASSGPGPTTGELFF. DNA for the CDR3: TGCGCCAGCAGCGGCCCCGGGCCTACCACCGGGGAGCTGTTTTTT.